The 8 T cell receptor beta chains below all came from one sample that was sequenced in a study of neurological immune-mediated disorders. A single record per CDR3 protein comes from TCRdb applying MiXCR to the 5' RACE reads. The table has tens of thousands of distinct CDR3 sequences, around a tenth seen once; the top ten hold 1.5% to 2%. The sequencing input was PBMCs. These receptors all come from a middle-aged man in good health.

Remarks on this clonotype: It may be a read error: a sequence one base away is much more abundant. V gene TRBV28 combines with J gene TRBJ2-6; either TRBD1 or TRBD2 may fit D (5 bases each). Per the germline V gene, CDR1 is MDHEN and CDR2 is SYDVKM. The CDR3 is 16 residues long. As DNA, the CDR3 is TGTGTCAGCAGCCCGGGGACGGATCCTGGGGCCAACGTCCTGACTTTC. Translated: CVSSPGTDPGANVLTF. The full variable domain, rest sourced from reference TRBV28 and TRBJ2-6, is DVKVTQSSRYLVKRTGEKVFLECVQDMDHENMFWYRQDPGLGLRLIYFSYDVKMKEKGDIPEGYSVSREKKERFSLILESASTNQTSMYLCVSSPGTDPGANVLTFGAGSRLTVL.

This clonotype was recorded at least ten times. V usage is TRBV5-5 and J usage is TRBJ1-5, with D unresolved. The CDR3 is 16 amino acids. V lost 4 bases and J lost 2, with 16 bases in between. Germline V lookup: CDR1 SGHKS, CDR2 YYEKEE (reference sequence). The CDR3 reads CASSPVGGRGNQPQHF. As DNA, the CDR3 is TGTGCCAGCAGCCCGGTTGGAGGACGGGGCAATCAGCCCCAGCATTTT.

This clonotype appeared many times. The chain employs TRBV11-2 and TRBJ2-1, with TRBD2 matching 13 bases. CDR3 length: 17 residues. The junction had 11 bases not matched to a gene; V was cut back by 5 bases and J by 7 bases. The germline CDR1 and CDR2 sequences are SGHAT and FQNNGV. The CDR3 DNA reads TGTGCCAGCAGCCCCAGACTAGCGGGAGGCCCATGGAATGAGCAGTTCTTC. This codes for CASSPRLAGGPWNEQFF.

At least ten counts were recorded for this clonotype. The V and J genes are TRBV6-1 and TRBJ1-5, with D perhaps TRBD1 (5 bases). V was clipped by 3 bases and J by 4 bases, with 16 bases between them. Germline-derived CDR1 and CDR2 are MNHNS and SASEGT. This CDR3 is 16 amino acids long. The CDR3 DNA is TGTGCCAGCAGTGAGACCCGGACACTTGAAAATCAGCCCCAGCATTTT. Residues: CASSETRTLENQPQHF.

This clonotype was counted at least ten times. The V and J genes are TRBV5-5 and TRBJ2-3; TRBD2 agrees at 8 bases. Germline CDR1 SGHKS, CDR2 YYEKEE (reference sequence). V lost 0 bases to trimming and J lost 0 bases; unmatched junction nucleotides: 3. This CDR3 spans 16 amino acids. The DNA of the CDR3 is TGTGCCAGCAGCTTGGGGGCTAGCGGGAGCACAGATACGCAGTATTTT. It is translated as CASSLGASGSTDTQYF.

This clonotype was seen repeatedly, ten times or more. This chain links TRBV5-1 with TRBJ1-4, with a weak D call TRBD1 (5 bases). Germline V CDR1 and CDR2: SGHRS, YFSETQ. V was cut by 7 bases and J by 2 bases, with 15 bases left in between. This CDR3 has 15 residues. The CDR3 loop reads CASRRDPATNEKLFF. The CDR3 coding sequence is TGCGCCAGCCGCAGGGATCCGGCTACTAATGAAAAACTGTTTTTT.

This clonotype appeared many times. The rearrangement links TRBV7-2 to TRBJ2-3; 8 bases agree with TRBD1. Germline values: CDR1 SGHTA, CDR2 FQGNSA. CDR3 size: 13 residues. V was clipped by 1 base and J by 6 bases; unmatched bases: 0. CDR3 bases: TGTGCCAGCAGCTTAGGGACAGGGGATACGCAGTATTTT. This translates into CASSLGTGDTQYF.

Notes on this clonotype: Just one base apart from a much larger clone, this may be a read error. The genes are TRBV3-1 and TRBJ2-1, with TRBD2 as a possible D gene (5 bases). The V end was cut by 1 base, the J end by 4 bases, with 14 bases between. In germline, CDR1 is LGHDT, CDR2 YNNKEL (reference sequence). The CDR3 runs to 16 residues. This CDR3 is CASSQGRGSWYNEQFF. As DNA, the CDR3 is TGTGCCAGCAGCCAAGGTAGAGGGAGTTGGTACAATGAGCAGTTCTTC.